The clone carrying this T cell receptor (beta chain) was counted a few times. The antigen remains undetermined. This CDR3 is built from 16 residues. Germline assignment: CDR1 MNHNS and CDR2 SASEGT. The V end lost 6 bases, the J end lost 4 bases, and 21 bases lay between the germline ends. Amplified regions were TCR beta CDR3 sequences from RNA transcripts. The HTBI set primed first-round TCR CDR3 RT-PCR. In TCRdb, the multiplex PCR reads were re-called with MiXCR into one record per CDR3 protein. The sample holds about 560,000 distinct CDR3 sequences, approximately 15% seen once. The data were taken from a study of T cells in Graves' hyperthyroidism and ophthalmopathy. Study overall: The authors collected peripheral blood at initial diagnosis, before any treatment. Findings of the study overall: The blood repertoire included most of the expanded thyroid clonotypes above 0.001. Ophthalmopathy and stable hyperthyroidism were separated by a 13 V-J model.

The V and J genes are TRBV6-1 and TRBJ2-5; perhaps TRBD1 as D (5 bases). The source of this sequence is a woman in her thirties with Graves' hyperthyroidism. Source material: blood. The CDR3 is CASRKRTLGVTETQYF. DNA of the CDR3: TGTGCCAGCAGAAAAAGAACCCTAGGGGTCACAGAGACCCAGTACTTC.